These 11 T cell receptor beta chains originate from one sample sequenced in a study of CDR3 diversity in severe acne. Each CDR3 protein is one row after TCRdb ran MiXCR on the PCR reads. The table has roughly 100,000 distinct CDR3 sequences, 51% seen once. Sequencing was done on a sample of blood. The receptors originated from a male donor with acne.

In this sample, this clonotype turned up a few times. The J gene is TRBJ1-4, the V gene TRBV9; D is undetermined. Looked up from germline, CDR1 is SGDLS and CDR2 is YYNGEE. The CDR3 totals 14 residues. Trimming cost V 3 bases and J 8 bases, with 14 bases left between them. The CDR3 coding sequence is TGTGCCAGCAGCGGGTCAGCCCTAGGAGAAAAACTGTTTTTT. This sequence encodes CASSGSALGEKLFF.

The CDR3 coding sequence is TGTGCCAGCAGCTTAGGGAATCGCGAGCAGTTCTTC. Its protein product is CASSLGNREQFF. V and J are TRBV7-6 and TRBJ2-1, with D hard to call. With 1 base removed from V and 10 bases from J, the gap between germline ends came to 8 bases. The CDR3 has 12 residues. From germline, CDR1 is SGHVS and CDR2 FNYEAQ.

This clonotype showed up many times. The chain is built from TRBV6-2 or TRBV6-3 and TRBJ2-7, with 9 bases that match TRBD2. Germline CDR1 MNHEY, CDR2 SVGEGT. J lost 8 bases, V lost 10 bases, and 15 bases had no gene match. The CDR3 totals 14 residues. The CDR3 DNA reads TGTGCCACCTCAAACCGGCGGGAGGGAAGTAAGCAGTACTTC. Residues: CATSNRREGSKQYF.

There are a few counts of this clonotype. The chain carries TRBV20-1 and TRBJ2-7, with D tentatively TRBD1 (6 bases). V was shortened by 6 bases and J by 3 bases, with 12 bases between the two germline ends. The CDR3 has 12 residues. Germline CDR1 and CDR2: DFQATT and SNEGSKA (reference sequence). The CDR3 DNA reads TGCAGTGCCCGAACAGGGAACTACGAGCAGTACTTC. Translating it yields CSARTGNYEQYF.

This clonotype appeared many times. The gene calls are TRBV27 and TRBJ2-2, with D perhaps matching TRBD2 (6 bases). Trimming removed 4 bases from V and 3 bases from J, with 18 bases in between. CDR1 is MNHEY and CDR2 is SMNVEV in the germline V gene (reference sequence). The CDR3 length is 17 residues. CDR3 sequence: CASSSSSGGRYTGELFF. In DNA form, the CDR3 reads TGTGCCAGCAGTTCGTCGTCCGGGGGACGATACACCGGGGAGCTGTTTTTT.

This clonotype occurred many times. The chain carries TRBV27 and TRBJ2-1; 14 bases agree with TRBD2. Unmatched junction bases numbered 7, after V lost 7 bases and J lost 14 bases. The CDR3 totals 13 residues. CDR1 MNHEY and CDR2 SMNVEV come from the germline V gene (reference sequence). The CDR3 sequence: CASTGLAGGQKFF. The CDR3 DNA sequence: TGTGCCAGCACCGGACTAGCGGGAGGCCAAAAGTTCTTC.

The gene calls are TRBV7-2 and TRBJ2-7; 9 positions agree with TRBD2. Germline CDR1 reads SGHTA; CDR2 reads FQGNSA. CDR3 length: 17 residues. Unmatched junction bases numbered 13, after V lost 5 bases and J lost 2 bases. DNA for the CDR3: TGTGCCAGCAGCATCGCGCGGGGGGGAGGGAGTACCTACGAGCAGTACTTC. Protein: CASSIARGGGSTYEQYF.

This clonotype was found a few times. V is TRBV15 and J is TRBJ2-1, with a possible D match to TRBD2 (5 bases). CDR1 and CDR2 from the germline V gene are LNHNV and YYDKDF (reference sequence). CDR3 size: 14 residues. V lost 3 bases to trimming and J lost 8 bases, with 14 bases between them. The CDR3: CATSSSNAGHEQFF. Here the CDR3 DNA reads TGTGCCACCAGCAGCTCAAATGCGGGTCATGAGCAGTTCTTC.

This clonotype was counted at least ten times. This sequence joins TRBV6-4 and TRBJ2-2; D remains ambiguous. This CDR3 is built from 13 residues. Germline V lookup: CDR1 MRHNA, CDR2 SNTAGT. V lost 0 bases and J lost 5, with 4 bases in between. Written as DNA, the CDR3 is TGTGCCAGCAGTGACTCCCTTACCGGGGAGCTGTTTTTT. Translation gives CASSDSLTGELFF.

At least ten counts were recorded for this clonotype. CDR3 in amino acids: CAGGGTDNNSPLHF. The DNA of the CDR3 is TGTGCCGGGGGTGGGACAGACAATAATTCACCCCTCCACTTT. The rearrangement links TRBV7-9 to TRBJ1-6; 7 nucleotides agree with TRBD1. V was clipped by 11 bases and J by 5 bases; unmatched bases: 9. There are 14 residues in the CDR3. Germline assignment: CDR1 SEHNR and CDR2 FQNEAQ (reference sequence).

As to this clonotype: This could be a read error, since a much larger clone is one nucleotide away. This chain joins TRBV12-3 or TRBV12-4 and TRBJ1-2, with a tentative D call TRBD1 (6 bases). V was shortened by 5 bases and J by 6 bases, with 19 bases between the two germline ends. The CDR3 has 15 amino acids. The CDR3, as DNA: TGTGCCAGCAGTATCTCAGGGGCATGGAAAGATGGCTACACCTTC. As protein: CASSISGAWKDGYTF.